This T cell receptor beta chain was recorded in a study of response to subunit inactivated influenza vaccine (dated by TCRdb to the late 2010s). About the full investigation: To follow how T cells responded to a trivalent subunit inactivated influenza vaccine, the researchers relied on deep quantitative profiling of the T cell receptor repertoire. Findings and caveats that apply to the study as a whole: According to the authors, only a limited number of new T cells may be recruited by each seasonal influenza vaccination.

This clonotype was observed a few times. Its antigen is unknown. Nothing much larger sits one base from this clone, and base qualities are not available. Receptor amplification or capture employed RT-PCR. Sequencing instrument: Illumina HiSeq 2500. TCRdb trimmed the raw reads at Q25, called clones with MiXCR and kept productive beta chains. Rows with a matching CDR3 protein are joined into one entry that keeps the most common DNA and genes. This sample lists about 650,000 distinct CDR3 sequences; approximately 15% were detected once. In total, the top ten clones hold 11% of the sample. CDR1 SQVTM and CDR2 ANQGSEA are derived from the germline V gene. The CDR3 has 13 amino acids, counting the end cysteine and phenylalanine. Only CDR3 DNA remains: 39 bases, in frame from the first base. For this chain, trimming is 3 bases at the V end and 8 bases at the J end, and the number of junction bases without a gene match is 7.

The sample here was PBMCs from blood, taken 11 to 12 days after vaccination. The receptor was isolated from a man aged 45-60 years who received an inactivated influenza vaccine. Donor details come from another sample of the same person, matched by shared clones. The chain uses TRBV29-1 and TRBJ2-1, with 7 central nucleotides matching TRBD1. The sequenced DNA: TGCAGCGTTGAGGGACAGACGGTCTATGAGCAGTTCTTC. This gives the protein CSVEGQTVYEQFF.